The 14 T cell receptor beta chains below all came from one sample that was sequenced in a study of T-cell reconstitution after alpha-beta-depleted transplantation in children. Unique molecular identifiers featured in how the TCRbeta library was prepared. From the PCR reads, TCRdb called clonotypes with MiXCR, one entry per CDR3 protein. Of roughly 300,000 distinct CDR3 sequences in the sample, approximately 10% are singletons; the top ten hold around 2.3%. The sequencing here drew on PBMCs from the stem cell graft donor, taken from the stem cell graft. These receptors came from a human donor who donated a stem cell graft to a child with acute lymphoblastic leukemia.

V and J are TRBV20-1 and TRBJ2-3; 16 bases line up with TRBD2. Germline assignment: CDR1 DFQATT and CDR2 SNEGSKA (reference sequence). The ends lost 4 bases at V and 9 bases at J; junction bases unmatched: 7. The CDR3 runs 15 residues. CDR3 sequence (DNA): TGCAGTGCTATCGGGACTAGCGGGAGGGCCAGGACGCAGTATTTT. This codes for CSAIGTSGRARTQYF.

This clonotype was counted a few times. The rearrangement joins TRBV27 to TRBJ2-1, with 10 bases fitting TRBD2. V shed 3 bases and J 8 bases; nucleotides not matched to a gene: 7. The CDR3 has 15 residues. Germline values: CDR1 MNHEY, CDR2 SMNVEV (reference sequence). CDR3 region: CASSFEREGKDEQFF. The CDR3 nucleotides are TGTGCCAGCAGTTTCGAGCGGGAGGGCAAGGATGAGCAGTTCTTC.

This clonotype was detected a few times. V usage is TRBV28 and J usage is TRBJ2-7; 10 positions match TRBD1. The V segment lost 5 bases and the J segment 4 bases; nucleotides outside the gene matches: 8. Germline lookup yields CDR1 MDHEN and CDR2 SYDVKM. The CDR3 has 15 amino acids. The CDR3 here is CASSTGQGRGYEQYF. The CDR3 DNA reads TGTGCCAGCAGTACGGGACAGGGGAGGGGATACGAGCAGTACTTC.

This clonotype was detected a few times. This chain links TRBV15 with TRBJ2-1; D not certain. Looked up from germline, CDR1 is LNHNV and CDR2 is YYDKDF (reference sequence). The CDR3 runs 12 residues. V was shortened by 0 bases and J by 9 bases, with 6 bases between the two germline ends. The chain's CDR3 is CATSRDFGEQFF. In DNA, the CDR3 is TGTGCCACCAGCAGAGATTTTGGTGAGCAGTTCTTC.

This clonotype was counted between two and nine times. The V gene is TRBV12-3 or TRBV12-4, the J gene TRBJ2-1; no firm D call. Trimming stripped 6 bases from V and 4 bases from J, with 10 bases between. CDR3 length: 13 residues. CDR3 nucleotides: TGTGCCAGCAGGGAACTACCTTACAATGAGCAGTTCTTC. Its translation: CASRELPYNEQFF.

Only a few counts were recorded for this clonotype. The V and J genes are TRBV12-3 or TRBV12-4 and TRBJ2-7, with TRBD1 identical over 8 bases. With V trimmed by 3 bases and J by 4 bases, 2 bases remained unmatched. The length of the CDR3 is 13 residues. CDR3: CASSFHRGYEQYF. DNA of the CDR3: TGTGCCAGCAGTTTCCACAGGGGGTACGAGCAGTACTTC.

This clonotype was picked up a small number of times. The chain combines TRBV5-5 with TRBJ2-7, with TRBD2 matching 14 bases. V lost 4 bases, J lost 7 bases, and 10 bases stayed unmatched. This CDR3 has 16 residues. Germline V CDR1 and CDR2: SGHKS, YYEKEE (reference sequence). The CDR3 spells CASSLIGLAGGEEQYF. The CDR3 nucleotides read TGTGCCAGCAGCCTCATCGGACTAGCGGGAGGTGAGGAGCAGTACTTC.

V usage is TRBV12-3 or TRBV12-4 and J usage is TRBJ2-1; TRBD2 matches at 10 bases. CDR3 length: 15 amino acids. V was pared by 2 bases and J by 8 bases, with 6 bases of the junction left unmatched. This CDR3 is CASSLRLAGVYEQFF. The DNA of the CDR3 is TGTGCCAGCAGTTTAAGGCTAGCGGGAGTTTATGAGCAGTTCTTC.

This clonotype was observed a handful of times. The J gene is TRBJ2-3, the V gene TRBV7-6; the D gene is possibly TRBD2 (5 bases). Between the trimmed V and J ends, which lost 0 bases and 4 bases, there was a span of 14 bases. This CDR3 region has 16 residues. Germline CDR1 and CDR2: SGHVS and FNYEAQ. CDR3 sequence reads: CASSLAGWARADTQYF. In DNA form, the CDR3 reads TGTGCCAGCAGCTTAGCGGGGTGGGCGAGGGCAGATACGCAGTATTTT.

The chain combines TRBV7-2 with TRBJ1-3, with D possibly TRBD1 on 5 matching bases. The CDR3 consists of 16 residues. The germline gives CDR1 SGHTA, CDR2 FQGNSA. V was shortened by 4 bases and J by 1 base, with 14 bases between the two germline ends. Here the CDR3 DNA reads TGTGCCAGCAGCTCATGGGGTGGGGCATCTGGAAACACCATATATTTT. Translating gives CASSSWGGASGNTIYF.

V gene TRBV7-9 combines with J gene TRBJ2-5; weak D call: TRBD1 (5 bases). The V and J ends lost 4 bases and 4 bases respectively, with 19 bases between them. The CDR3 extends over 16 amino acids. Germline V gene sequence: CDR1 SEHNR, CDR2 FQNEAQ (reference sequence). CDR3 in DNA: TGTGCCAGCAGCTCTAACCTGGAGTCAAGGGGAGAGACCCAGTACTTC. It specifies CASSSNLESRGETQYF.

This clonotype occurred a few times. The chain joins TRBV4-2 to TRBJ2-1, with D possibly being TRBD2 (7 bases). The CDR3 covers 11 residues. V was pared by 8 bases and J by 8 bases, with 10 bases between. Germline V gene sequence: CDR1 LGHNA, CDR2 YNFKEQ. Here the CDR3 reads CASGRGDEQFF. Here the CDR3 DNA reads TGTGCCAGCGGGAGGGGGGATGAGCAGTTCTTC.

This chain connects TRBV4-2 to TRBJ2-1; 7 bases match TRBD2. V was clipped by 0 bases and J by 6 bases; unmatched bases: 8. The CDR3 totals 16 residues. From germline, CDR1 is LGHNA and CDR2 YNFKEQ. CDR3 protein: CASSQESGTIFNEQFF. The CDR3 DNA reads as TGTGCCAGCAGCCAAGAGTCCGGGACTATATTCAATGAGCAGTTCTTC.

The rearrangement joins TRBV18 to TRBJ1-2, with TRBD1 identical over 12 bases. CDR1 KGHSH and CDR2 LQKENI come from the germline V gene. This CDR3 contains 19 residues. With V trimmed by 2 bases and J by 5 bases, 15 bases remained unmatched. In DNA, the CDR3 is TGTGCCAGCTCACCATCCGTCGGGACAGGGGGCCCCGGGACTTATGGCTACACCTTC. Residues: CASSPSVGTGGPGTYGYTF. Complete variable domain (other parts from reference TRBV18 and TRBJ1-2): NAGVMQNPRHLVRRRGQEARLRCSPMKGHSHVYWYRQLPEEGLKFMVYLQKENIIDESGMPKERFSAEFPKEGPSILRIQQVVRGDSAAYFCASSPSVGTGGPGTYGYTFGSGTRLTVV.